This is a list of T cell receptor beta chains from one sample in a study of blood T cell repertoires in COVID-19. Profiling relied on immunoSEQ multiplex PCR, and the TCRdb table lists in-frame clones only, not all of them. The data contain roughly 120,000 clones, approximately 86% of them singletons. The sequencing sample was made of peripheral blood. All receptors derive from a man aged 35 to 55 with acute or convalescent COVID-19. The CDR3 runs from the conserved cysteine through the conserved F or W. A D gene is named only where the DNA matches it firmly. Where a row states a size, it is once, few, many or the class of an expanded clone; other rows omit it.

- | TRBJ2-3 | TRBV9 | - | TGTGCCAGCAGCGCCGGGGGAAGGGGAAGCACAGATACGCAGTATTTT | CASSAGGRGSTDTQYF
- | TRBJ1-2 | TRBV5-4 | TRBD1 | TGTGCCAGCAGCTTGCAGGGACAGGGACGCGGGGGCTACACCTTC | CASSLQGQGRGGYTF
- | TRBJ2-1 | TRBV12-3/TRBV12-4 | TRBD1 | TGTGCCAGCAGTCTGGGACTGGGACAGGGTTGTATCTTC | CASSLGLGQGCIF
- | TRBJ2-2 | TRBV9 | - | TGTGCCAGCAGCGTAGTGTTGGGGGGAACCGGGGAGCTGTTTTTT | CASSVVLGGTGELFF
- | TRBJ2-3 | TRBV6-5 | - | TGTGCCAGCACAGGACAGACAGATACGCAGTATTTT | CASTGQTDTQYF
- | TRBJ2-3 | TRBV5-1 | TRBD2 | TGCGCCAGCAGCTTACAACTAGCGGGAGGTGGCACAGATACGCAGTATTTT | CASSLQLAGGGTDTQYF
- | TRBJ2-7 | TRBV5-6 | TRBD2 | TGTGCCAGCAGCTTGTTCGCGACTAGCGGGAGTCCGGGATTCTACGAGCAGTACTTC | CASSLFATSGSPGFYEQYF
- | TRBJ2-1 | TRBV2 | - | TGTGCCAGCAGTGAAACAGGGGGGGATGAGCAGTTCTTC | CASSETGGDEQFF
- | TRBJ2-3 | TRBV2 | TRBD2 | TGTGCCAGCAGTGAAGCGAGCGGGAGAAAAGATACGCAGTATTTT | CASSEASGRKDTQYF
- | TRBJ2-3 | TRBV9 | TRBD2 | TGTGCCAGCAGCGTAGACGGTAGCGGGAGTGCAGATACGCAGTATTTT | CASSVDGSGSADTQYF
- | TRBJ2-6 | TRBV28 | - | TGTGCCAGCAGTTCGATTGTCAGTGTCAGTATCTTCTCTGGGGCCAACGTCCTGACTTTC | CASSSIVSVSIFSGANVLTF
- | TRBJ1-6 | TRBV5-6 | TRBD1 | TGTGCCAGTCAGGGGGAAGGTAATTCACCCCTCCACTTT | CASQGEGNSPLHF
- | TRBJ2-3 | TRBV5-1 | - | TGCGCCAGCGGAGGGATCGACAGTGACATCGGAGCAGATACGCAGTATTTT | CASGGIDSDIGADTQYF
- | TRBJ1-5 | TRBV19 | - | TGTGCCAGTCGGACAGTTACCAATCAGCCCCAGCATTTT | CASRTVTNQPQHF
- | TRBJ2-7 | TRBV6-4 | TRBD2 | TGTGCCAGCAGCCCCTCGGGGACTATCCACGAGCAGTACTTC | CASSPSGTIHEQYF
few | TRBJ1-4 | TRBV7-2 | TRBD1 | TGTGCCAGCAGCACAGGGGGCTTTGCTAATGAAAAACTGTTTTTT | CASSTGGFANEKLFF
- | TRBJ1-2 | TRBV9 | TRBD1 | TGTGCCAGCAGCGTCCTTGGACAGGGCAACTATGGCTACACCTTC | CASSVLGQGNYGYTF
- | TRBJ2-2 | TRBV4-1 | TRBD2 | TGCGCCAGCAGCCAAGTAGGAACTAGCGGGAGCCTTTGGGACACCGGGGAGCTGTTTTTT | CASSQVGTSGSLWDTGELFF
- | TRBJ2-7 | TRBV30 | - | TGTGCCTGGAGTGTGGGCAGGGTGACGTACGAGCAGTACTTC | CAWSVGRVTYEQYF
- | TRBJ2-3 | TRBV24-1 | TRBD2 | TGTGCCACCCGCGGGACTAGCGGGGGGGCCGCGGATACGCAGTATTTT | CATRGTSGGAADTQYF
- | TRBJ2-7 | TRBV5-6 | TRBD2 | TGTGCCAGCAGCTTGGCTGCGGGGGGGCGATACTACGAGCAGTACTTC | CASSLAAGGRYYEQYF
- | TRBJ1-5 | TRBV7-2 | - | TGTGCCAGCAGCTTAGTTTTGGGGGGGGCAGGCAATCAGCCCCAGCATTTT | CASSLVLGGAGNQPQHF
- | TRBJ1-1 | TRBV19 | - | TGTGCCAGTAGTCCAGGTGGAAGTATCACTGAAGCTTTCTTT | CASSPGGSITEAFF
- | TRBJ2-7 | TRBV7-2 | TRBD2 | TGTGCCAGCAGCTTAGCGGCCGGGACTAGCGGGGGGTTTGCCTACGAGCAGTACTTC | CASSLAAGTSGGFAYEQYF
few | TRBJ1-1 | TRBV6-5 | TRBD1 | TGTGCCAGCAGACCAGACAGGGCGGGTGAAGCTTTCTTT | CASRPDRAGEAFF
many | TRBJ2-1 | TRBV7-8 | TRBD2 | TGTGCCAGCAGCTTAGGAGGTAGCGGGAGGGCCTTAGGCAATGAGCAGTTCTTC | CASSLGGSGRALGNEQFF
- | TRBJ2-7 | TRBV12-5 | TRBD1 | TGTGCTAGCGCACCGGGACAGCCCTACGAGCAGTACTTC | CASAPGQPYEQYF
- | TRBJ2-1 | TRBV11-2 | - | TGTGCCAGCAGCTTAGATCGCGATATCTCCTACAATGAGCAGTTCTTC | CASSLDRDISYNEQFF
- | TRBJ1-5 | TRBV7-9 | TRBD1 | TGTGCCAGCAGCTTAGTTTTTGGAGGGGGCGATCGTCAGCCCCAGCATTTT | CASSLVFGGGDRQPQHF
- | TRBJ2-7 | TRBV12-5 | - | TGTGCTAGTGGTTTGGTAGGCGGAGCCCCTAGCTCCTACGAGCAGTACTTC | CASGLVGGAPSSYEQYF
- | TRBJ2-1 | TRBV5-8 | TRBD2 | TGTGCCAGCAGCTTGAATGGGAGGGCCTACAATGAGCAGTTCTTC | CASSLNGRAYNEQFF
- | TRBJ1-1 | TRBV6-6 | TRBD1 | TGTGCCAGCAGTTACCAGGGGGCGGCGAACACTGAAGCTTTCTTT | CASSYQGAANTEAFF
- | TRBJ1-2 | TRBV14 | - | TGTGCCAGCAGCCCCGGACTTTACTATGGCTACACCTTC | CASSPGLYYGYTF
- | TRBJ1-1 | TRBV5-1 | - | TGCGCCAGCAGCTTGGGAGCAGGCCAGAACACTGAAGCTTTCTTT | CASSLGAGQNTEAFF
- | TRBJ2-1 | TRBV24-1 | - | TGTGCCACCAGTGACCAGACATCCCGGTTGTACAATGAGCAGTTCTTC | CATSDQTSRLYNEQFF
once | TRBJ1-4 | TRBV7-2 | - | TGTGCCAGCAGCCCAGGGGTAGGCGAAAAACTGTTTTTT | CASSPGVGEKLFF
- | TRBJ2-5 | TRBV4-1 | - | TGCGCCAGCAGCCAAGATGGGGACATTGGGCCGGAGACCCAGTACTTC | CASSQDGDIGPETQYF
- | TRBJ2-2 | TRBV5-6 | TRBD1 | TGTGCCAGCAGCTTAATCGGACAGGGTATGACCGGGGAGCTGTTTTTT | CASSLIGQGMTGELFF
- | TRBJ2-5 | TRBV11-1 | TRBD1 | TGTGCCAGCGGACAGGGGATAACAGAGACCCAGTACTTC | CASGQGITETQYF
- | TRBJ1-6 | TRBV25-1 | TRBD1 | TGTGCCAGCAGTGATCTCCCGGGACAGGGCTTTGATTCACCCCTCCACTTT | CASSDLPGQGFDSPLHF
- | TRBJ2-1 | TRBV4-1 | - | TGCGCCAGCAGCCAAGGACGGGATCCCGCCTACAATGAGCAGTTCTTC | CASSQGRDPAYNEQFF
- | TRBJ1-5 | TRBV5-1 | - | TGCGCCAGCAGCTTGGAGGGGTCAGGTAATCAGCCCCAGCATTTT | CASSLEGSGNQPQHF
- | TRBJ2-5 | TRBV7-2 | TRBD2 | TGTGCCAGCAGCTTAGCGGGGGGGCAAGAGACCCAGTACTTC | CASSLAGGQETQYF
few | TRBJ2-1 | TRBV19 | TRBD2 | TGTGCCAGTAGTATAGGAAGTAGGACTGGGAGGGAGGAGCAGTTCTTC | CASSIGSRTGREEQFF
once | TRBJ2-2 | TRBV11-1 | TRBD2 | TGTGCCAGCAGCTCCTGGAGCGGGGGGAACACCGGGGAGCTGTTTTTT | CASSSWSGGNTGELFF
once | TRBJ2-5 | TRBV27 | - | TGTGCCAGCAGCGCCGGGCAGCGGATGATAGAGACCCAGTACTTC | CASSAGQRMIETQYF
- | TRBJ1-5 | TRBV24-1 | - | TGTGCCACCAGTGATACGGGTCAGCCCCAGCATTTT | CATSDTGQPQHF